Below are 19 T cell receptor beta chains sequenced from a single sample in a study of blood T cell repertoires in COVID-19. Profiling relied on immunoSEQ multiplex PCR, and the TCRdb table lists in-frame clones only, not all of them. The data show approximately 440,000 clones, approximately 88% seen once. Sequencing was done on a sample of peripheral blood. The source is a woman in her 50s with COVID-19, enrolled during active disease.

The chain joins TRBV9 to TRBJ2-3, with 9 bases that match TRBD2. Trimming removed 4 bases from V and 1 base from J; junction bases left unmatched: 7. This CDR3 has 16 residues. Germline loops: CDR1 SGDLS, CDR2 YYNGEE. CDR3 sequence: CASSHPGGGGTDTQYF. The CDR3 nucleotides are TGTGCCAGCAGCCACCCCGGCGGGGGGGGCACAGATACGCAGTATTTT.

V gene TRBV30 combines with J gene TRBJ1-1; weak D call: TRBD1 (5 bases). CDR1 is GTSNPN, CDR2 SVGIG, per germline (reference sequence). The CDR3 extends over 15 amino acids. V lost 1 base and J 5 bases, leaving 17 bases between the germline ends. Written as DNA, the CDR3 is TGTGCCTGGAGTGCCCCACAGGTCGGGGGGACTGAAGCTTTCTTT. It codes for CAWSAPQVGGTEAFF.

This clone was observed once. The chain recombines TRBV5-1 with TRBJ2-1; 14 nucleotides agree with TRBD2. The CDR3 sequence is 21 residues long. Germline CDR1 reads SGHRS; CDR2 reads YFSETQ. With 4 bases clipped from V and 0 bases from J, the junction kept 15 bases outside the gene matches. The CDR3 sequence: CASSAPSGTSGGESSYNEQFF. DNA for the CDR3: TGCGCCAGCAGCGCGCCTTCCGGGACTAGCGGGGGAGAAAGCTCCTACAATGAGCAGTTCTTC.

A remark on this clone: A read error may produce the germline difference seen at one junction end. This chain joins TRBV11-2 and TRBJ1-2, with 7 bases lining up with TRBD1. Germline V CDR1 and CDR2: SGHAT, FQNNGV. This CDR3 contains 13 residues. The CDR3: CASSLDRDYGYTF. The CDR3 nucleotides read TGTGCCAGCAGTTTAGACAGGGACTATGGCTACACCTTC.

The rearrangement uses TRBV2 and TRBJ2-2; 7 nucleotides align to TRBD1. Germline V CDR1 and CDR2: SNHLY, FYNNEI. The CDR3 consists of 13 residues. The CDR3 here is CAGRGGGTGELFF. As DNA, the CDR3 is TGTGCAGGAAGAGGGGGCGGCACCGGGGAGCTGTTTTTT.

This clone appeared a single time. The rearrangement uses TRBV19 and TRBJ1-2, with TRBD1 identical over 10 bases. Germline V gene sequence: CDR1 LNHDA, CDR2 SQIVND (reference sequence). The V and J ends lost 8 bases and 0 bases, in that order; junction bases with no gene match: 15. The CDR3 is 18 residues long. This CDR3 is CASVPLKGQGPPNYGYTF. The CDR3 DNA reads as TGTGCCAGTGTTCCCCTCAAGGGACAGGGGCCCCCTAACTATGGCTACACCTTC.

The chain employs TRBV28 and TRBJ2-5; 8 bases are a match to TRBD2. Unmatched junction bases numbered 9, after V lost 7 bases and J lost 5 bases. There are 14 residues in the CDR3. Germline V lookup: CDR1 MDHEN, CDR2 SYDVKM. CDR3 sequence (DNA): TGTGCCAGCAAAGGGTCGGGGGGGTTGGAGACCCAGTACTTC. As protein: CASKGSGGLETQYF. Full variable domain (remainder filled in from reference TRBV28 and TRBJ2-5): DVKVTQSSRYLVKRTGEKVFLECVQDMDHENMFWYRQDPGLGLRLIYFSYDVKMKEKGDIPEGYSVSREKKERFSLILESASTNQTSMYLCASKGSGGLETQYFGPGTRLLVL.

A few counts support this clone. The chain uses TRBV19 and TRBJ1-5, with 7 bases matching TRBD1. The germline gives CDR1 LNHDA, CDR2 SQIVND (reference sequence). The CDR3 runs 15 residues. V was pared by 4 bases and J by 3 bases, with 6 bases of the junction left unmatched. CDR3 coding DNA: TGTGCCAGTAGTAGGTCCACAGGGGTCAATCAGCCCCAGCATTTT. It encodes CASSRSTGVNQPQHF.

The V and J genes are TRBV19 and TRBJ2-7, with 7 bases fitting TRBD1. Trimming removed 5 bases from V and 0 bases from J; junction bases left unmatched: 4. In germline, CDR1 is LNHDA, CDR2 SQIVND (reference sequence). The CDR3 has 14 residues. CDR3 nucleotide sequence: TGTGCCAGTAGTCCCAGACAGGGCTCCTACGAGCAGTACTTC. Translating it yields CASSPRQGSYEQYF.

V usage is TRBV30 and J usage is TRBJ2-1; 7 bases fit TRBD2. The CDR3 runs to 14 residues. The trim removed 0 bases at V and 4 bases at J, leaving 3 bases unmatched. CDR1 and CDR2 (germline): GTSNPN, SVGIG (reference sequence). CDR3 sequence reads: CAWSVWGGYNEQFF. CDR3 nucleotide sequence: TGTGCCTGGAGTGTATGGGGGGGGTACAATGAGCAGTTCTTC.

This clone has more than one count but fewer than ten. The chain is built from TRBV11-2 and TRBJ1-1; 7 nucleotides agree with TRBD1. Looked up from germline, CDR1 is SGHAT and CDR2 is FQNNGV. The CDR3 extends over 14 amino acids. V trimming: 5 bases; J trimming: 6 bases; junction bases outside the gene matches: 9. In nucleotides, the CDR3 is TGTGCCAGCAGCACCGGGGACAGTCGTCCTGAAGCTTTCTTT. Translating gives CASSTGDSRPEAFF.

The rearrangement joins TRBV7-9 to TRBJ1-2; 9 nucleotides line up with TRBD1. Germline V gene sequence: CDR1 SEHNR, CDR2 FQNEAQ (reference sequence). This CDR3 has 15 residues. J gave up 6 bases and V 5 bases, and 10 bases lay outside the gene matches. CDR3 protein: CASSLETGQGHGYTF. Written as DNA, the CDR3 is TGTGCCAGCAGCCTAGAGACGGGACAGGGCCATGGCTACACCTTC.

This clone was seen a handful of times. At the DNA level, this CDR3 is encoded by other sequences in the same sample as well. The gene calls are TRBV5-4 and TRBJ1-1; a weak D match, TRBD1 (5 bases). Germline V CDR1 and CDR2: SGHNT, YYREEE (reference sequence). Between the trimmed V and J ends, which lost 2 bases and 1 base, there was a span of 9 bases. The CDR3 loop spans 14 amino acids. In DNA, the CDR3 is TGTGCCAGCAGCTTCTCAACAGGGAACACTGAAGCTTTCTTT. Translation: CASSFSTGNTEAFF.

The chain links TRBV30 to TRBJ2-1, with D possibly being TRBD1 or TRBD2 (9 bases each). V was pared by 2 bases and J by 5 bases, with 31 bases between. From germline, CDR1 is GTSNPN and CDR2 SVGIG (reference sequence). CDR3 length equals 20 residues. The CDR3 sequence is CAWSPPPGQGLLAGNNEQFF. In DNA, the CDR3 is TGTGCCTGGAGTCCCCCCCCGGGACAGGGTTTGCTAGCGGGGAACAATGAGCAGTTCTTC.

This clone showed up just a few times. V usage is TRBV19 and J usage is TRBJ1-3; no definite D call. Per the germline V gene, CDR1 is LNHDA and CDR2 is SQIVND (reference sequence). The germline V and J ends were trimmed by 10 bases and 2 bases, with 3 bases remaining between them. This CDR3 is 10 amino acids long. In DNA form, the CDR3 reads TGTGCCACGGCTGGAAACACCATATATTTT. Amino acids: CATAGNTIYF.

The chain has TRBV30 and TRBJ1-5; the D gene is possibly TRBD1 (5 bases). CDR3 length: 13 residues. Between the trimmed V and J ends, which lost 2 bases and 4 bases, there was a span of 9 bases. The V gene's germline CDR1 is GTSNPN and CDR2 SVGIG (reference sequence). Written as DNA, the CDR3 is TGTGCCTGGAGTAGGGGCCGGAATCAGCCCCAGCATTTT. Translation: CAWSRGRNQPQHF.

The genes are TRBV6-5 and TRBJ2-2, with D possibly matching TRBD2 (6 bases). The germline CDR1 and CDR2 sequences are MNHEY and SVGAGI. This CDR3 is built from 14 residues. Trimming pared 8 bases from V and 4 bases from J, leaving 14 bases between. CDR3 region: CASGGIGVTGELFF. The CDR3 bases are TGTGCCAGCGGAGGGATCGGTGTCACCGGGGAGCTGTTTTTT.

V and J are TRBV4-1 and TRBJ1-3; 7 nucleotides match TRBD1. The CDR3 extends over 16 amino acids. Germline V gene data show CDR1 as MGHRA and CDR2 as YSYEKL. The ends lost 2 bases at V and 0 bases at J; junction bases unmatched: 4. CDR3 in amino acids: CASSQPGQASGNTIYF. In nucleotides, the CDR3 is TGCGCCAGCAGCCAACCTGGACAGGCCTCTGGAAACACCATATATTTT.

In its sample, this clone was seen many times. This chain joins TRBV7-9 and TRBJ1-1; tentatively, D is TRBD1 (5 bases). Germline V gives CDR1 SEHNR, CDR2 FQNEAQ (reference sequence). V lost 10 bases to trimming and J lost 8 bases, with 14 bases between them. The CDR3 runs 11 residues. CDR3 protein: CATNIGGEAFF. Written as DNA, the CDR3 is TGTGCCACCAACATTGGGGGGGAAGCTTTCTTT.